The 14 T cell receptor beta chains in this list originate from one sample, sequenced in a study of OX40 agonist ivuxolimab in advanced cancers. Profiled with immunoSEQ multiplex PCR; TCRdb holds only in-frame clones, not every one. The profile covers some 70,000 clones, with approximately 89% appearing a single time and around 1.1% taken by the ten largest. Sample: CD4+ or CD8+ T cells sorted from blood, taken in a trial of the OX40 agonist ivuxolimab. These receptors were taken from an adult with an advanced solid tumor such as melanoma, head and neck, liver or kidney cancer.

This chain joins TRBV7-2 and TRBJ2-1; 12 positions match TRBD1. CDR1 is SGHTA, CDR2 FQGNSA, per germline. The CDR3 is 16 amino acids. V trimming: 1 base; J trimming: 6 bases; junction bases outside the gene matches: 4. The DNA for the CDR3 is TGTGCCAGCAGCTTAGTAGGGACAGGGGGCAGCAATGAGCAGTTCTTC. Amino acids: CASSLVGTGGSNEQFF.

The CDR3 nucleotides are TGTGCCTGGGACAGGGACTTGGCTGAAGCTTTCTTT. This translates into CAWDRDLAEAFF. The chain employs TRBV30 and TRBJ1-1; 7 bases match TRBD1. Per germline, CDR1 GTSNPN and CDR2 SVGIG (reference sequence). V lost 5 bases, J lost 6 bases, and 6 bases stayed unmatched. The CDR3 sequence is 12 residues long.

The chain links TRBV15 to TRBJ2-3, with D possibly TRBD2 on 7 matching bases. The ends were cut back, 0 bases at V and 5 bases at J, with 15 bases in the middle. Per the germline V gene, CDR1 is LNHNV and CDR2 is YYDKDF (reference sequence). This CDR3 is built from 16 residues. The CDR3 DNA reads TGTGCCACCAGCAGAGAAGGGGGGGCCTTCATAGATACGCAGTATTTT. Residues: CATSREGGAFIDTQYF.

V gene TRBV19 combines with J gene TRBJ2-3; no firm D call. This CDR3 is 11 amino acids long. The V end was cut by 11 bases, the J end by 4 bases, with 10 bases between. The germline CDR1 and CDR2 sequences are LNHDA and SQIVND (reference sequence). This CDR3 reads CASEVADTQYF. The CDR3 DNA reads as TGTGCCTCCGAAGTGGCAGATACGCAGTATTTT. The complete variable domain, with remaining parts taken from reference TRBV19 and TRBJ2-3, reads DGGITQSPKYLFRKEGQNVTLSCEQNLNHDAMYWYRQDPGQGLRLIYYSQIVNDFQKGDIAEGYSVSREKKESFPLTVTSAQKNPTAFYLCASEVADTQYFGPGTRLTVL.

This sequence joins TRBV6-5 and TRBJ1-2; D remains ambiguous. This CDR3 comprises 15 residues. Trimming left V 7 bases short and J 4 bases short, with 19 bases between. Germline CDR1 reads MNHEY; CDR2 reads SVGAGI. CDR3 in DNA: TGTGCCAGCACCGACGGAACATTAGGAGCCTATGGCTACACCTTC. Translation: CASTDGTLGAYGYTF.

The genes are TRBV18 and TRBJ2-3, with 12 positions matching TRBD2. Germline trimming cut 6 bases from V and 2 bases from J; bases unmatched to any gene: 6. The V gene's germline CDR1 is KGHSH and CDR2 LQKENI. The CDR3 totals 16 residues. The CDR3 nucleotides are TGTGCCAGCTCGCAAACTAGCGGGGGGTCCACAGATACGCAGTATTTT. This translates into CASSQTSGGSTDTQYF.

This chain connects TRBV5-1 to TRBJ2-3; D may be TRBD2 (7 bases). The CDR3 is 14 amino acids. Trimming left V 3 bases short and J 4 bases short, with 12 bases between. Germline V gene lookup returns CDR1 SGHRS and CDR2 YFSETQ. CDR3 loop: CASSSGGPSDTQYF. The CDR3 DNA reads TGCGCCAGCAGCTCCGGGGGGCCCTCAGATACGCAGTATTTT.

V usage is TRBV29-1 and J usage is TRBJ2-5; TRBD1 matches at 9 bases. Germline trimming cut 7 bases from V and 2 bases from J; bases unmatched to any gene: 11. Germline V gene data show CDR1 as SQVTM and CDR2 as ANQGSEA. This CDR3 contains 15 residues. CDR3 amino acids: CSAVRDRVIQETQYF. The CDR3 DNA follows: TGCAGCGCTGTCCGGGACAGGGTCATTCAAGAGACCCAGTACTTC.

This sequence joins TRBV11-2 and TRBJ2-2, with TRBD2 as a possible D gene (5 bases). The V and J ends lost 8 bases and 3 bases respectively, with 16 bases between them. The CDR3 extends over 15 amino acids. In germline, CDR1 is SGHAT, CDR2 FQNNGV. CDR3 bases: TGTGCCAGCCGGGGAACGGGAAGGGACACCGGGGAGCTGTTTTTT. This codes for CASRGTGRDTGELFF.

The CDR3 nucleotides are TGCGCCAGCAGCTTGTTCGGTGGTAGCGGGGGCTTCAGCTCCTACAATGAGCAGTTCTTC. Protein: CASSLFGGSGGFSSYNEQFF. The chain carries TRBV5-1 and TRBJ2-1, with 9 bases fitting TRBD2. V gave up 1 base and J gave up 0 bases; unmatched junction bases: 14. The CDR3 contains 20 residues. The V gene's germline CDR1 is SGHRS and CDR2 YFSETQ.

CDR3 coding DNA: TGTGCCAGTAGTCGGACAGGGCTAGGTGAGCAGTTCTTC. Its translation is CASSRTGLGEQFF. The chain is built from TRBV19 and TRBJ2-1; TRBD1 aligns across 8 bases. This CDR3 region has 13 residues. Germline CDR1 reads LNHDA; CDR2 reads SQIVND (reference sequence). The junction had 6 bases not matched to a gene; V was cut back by 5 bases and J by 9 bases.

A remark on this clone: The sample has other DNA sequences that encode this CDR3 too. DNA for the CDR3: TGTGCCAGCAGTTCGCAGGGGAATCAGCCCCAGCATTTT. Translating it yields CASSSQGNQPQHF. The chain has TRBV6-6 and TRBJ1-5; tentatively, D is TRBD1 (6 bases). Germline CDR1 and CDR2: MNHNY and SVGAGI (reference sequence). This CDR3 contains 13 residues. Trimming left V 4 bases short and J 4 bases short, with 8 bases between.

V is TRBV7-9 and J is TRBJ2-7, with a tentative D call TRBD2 (6 bases). There are 13 residues in the CDR3. Trimming took 3 bases from V and 3 from J, leaving 9 bases between them. Per the germline V gene, CDR1 is SEHNR and CDR2 is FQNEAQ (reference sequence). The CDR3 nucleotides read TGTGCCAGCAGCTTTAGCGGCCTCTACGAGCAGTACTTC. Amino acids: CASSFSGLYEQYF.

This clone was recorded once. The J gene is TRBJ1-6, the V gene TRBV7-8, with D perhaps TRBD1 (6 bases). CDR3 size: 13 residues. V was clipped by 5 bases and J by 9 bases, with 11 bases between them. CDR1 and CDR2 from the germline V gene are SGHVS and FQNEAQ. CDR3 bases: TGTGCCAGCAGCACGGGCAGGGGTTCACCCCTCCACTTT. It codes for CASSTGRGSPLHF.